This TCR beta chain came from a study of T cell responses to AZD1222 COVID-19 vaccine. Study as a whole: Second-dose recipients at about 4 or about 12 weeks were treated as one pooled group. The study's findings and limits: Targets within unmutated variant regions were reportedly found for nearly half of spike-specific TCRs. Clonal diversity was possibly underestimated; the donors were predominantly white British and more often female. Spike regions recognized by vaccine-associated CD4 TCRs spanned the protein, led by 160-218 and 743-854.

Trimming left V 0 bases short and J 7 bases short, with 9 bases between. Germline values: CDR1 SQVTM, CDR2 ANQGSEA. The CDR3 extends over 12 amino acids. Here immunoSEQ multiplex PCR was the method, and the copy in TCRdb shows in-frame clones only, minus some. This table holds 150,000 or so clones, approximately 92% found once. A word on this clone: The antigen is undetermined.

The material was peripheral blood, obtained on day 0 of AZD1222 vaccination. The clonotype comes from an adult in good health. The chain couples TRBV29-1 to TRBJ1-1; no reliable D call. The CDR3 bases are TGCAGCGTTGAAGATACCGGGCGTGAAGCTTTCTTT. It yields the protein CSVEDTGREAFF. Variable domain in full (rest from reference TRBV29-1 and TRBJ1-1): SAVISQKPSRDICQRGTSLTIQCQVDSQVTMMFWYRQQPGQSLTLIATANQGSEATYESGFVIDKFPISRPNLTFSTLTVSNMSPEDSSIYLCSVEDTGREAFFGQGTRLTVV.